The clone carrying this TCR beta chain has a handful of counts. Per the study methods: Amplification of reference gene primers was used by the study to estimate nucleated cell counts. TCRdb's table, derived via immunoSEQ multiplex PCR, lists solely in-frame clones and lacks some. Clone size and V and J calls were adopted from that table, with D and trimming inferred from the DNA. The table has around 370,000 clones, roughly 89% seen once. This entry comes from a study of blood T cell repertoires in COVID-19. Study information: Donors in the United States, Italy and Spain gave samples during acute or convalescent COVID-19. T cells, B-cell-depleted T cells, or PBMCs supplied cDNA or gDNA.

V lost 6 bases to trimming and J lost 5 bases, with 8 bases between them. The CDR3 runs 11 residues. From germline, CDR1 is MNHNY and CDR2 SVGAGI (reference sequence). The sample consisted of peripheral blood. The TCR originated in a young man with active or convalescent COVID-19. The chain combines TRBV6-6 with TRBJ2-7, with D tentatively TRBD1 (5 bases). The CDR3 coding sequence is TGTGCCAGCAGAAAAGGGGACGAGCAGTACTTC. Protein product: CASRKGDEQYF.